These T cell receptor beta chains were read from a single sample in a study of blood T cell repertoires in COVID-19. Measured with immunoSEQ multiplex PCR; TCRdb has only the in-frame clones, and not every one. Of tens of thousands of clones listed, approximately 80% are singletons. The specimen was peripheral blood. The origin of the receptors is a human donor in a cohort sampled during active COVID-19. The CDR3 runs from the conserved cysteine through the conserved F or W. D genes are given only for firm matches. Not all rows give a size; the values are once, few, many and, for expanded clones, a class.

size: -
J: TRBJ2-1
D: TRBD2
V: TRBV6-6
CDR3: CASSRLAGDTYNEQFF
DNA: TGTGCCAGCAGTCGACTAGCGGGAGACACCTACAATGAGCAGTTCTTC

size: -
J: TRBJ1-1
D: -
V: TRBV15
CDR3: CATSRDAMNTEAFF
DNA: TGTGCCACCAGCAGAGATGCGATGAACACTGAAGCTTTCTTT

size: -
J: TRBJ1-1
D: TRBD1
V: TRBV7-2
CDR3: CASSLAGRQGKGTEAFF
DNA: TGTGCCAGCAGCTTAGCAGGCAGACAGGGAAAAGGCACTGAAGCTTTCTTT

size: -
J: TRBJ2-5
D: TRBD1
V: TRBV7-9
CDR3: CASSSTGETRYF
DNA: TGTGCCAGCAGCTCAACAGGGGAGACCCGGTACTTC

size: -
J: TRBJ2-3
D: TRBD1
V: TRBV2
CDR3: CASRRQGVSTDTQYF
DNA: TGTGCCAGCAGGCGACAGGGGGTTTCCACAGATACGCAGTATTTT

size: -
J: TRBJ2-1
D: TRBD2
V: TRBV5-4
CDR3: CASSLRLAGNNEQFF
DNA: TGTGCCAGCAGCTTGCGGCTAGCGGGGAACAATGAGCAGTTCTTC

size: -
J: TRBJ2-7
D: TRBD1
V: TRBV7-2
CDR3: CARILQGEYEQYF
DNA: TGTGCCAGAATACTACAGGGGGAATACGAGCAGTACTTC

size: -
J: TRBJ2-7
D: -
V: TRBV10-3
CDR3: CAIMGRGRTNSYEQYF
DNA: TGTGCCATCATGGGAAGGGGTCGGACAAATTCCTACGAGCAGTACTTC

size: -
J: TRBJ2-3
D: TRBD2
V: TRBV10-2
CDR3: CASSGGRAVPDTQYF
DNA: TGCGCCAGCTCGGGCGGGAGGGCCGTTCCAGATACGCAGTATTTT

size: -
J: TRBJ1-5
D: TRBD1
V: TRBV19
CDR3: CASSIVGTGYQPQHF
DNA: TGTGCCAGTAGTATAGTCGGGACAGGATATCAGCCCCAGCATTTT

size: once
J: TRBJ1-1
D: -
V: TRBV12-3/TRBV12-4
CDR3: CASRPTGKGEAFF
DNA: TGTGCCAGCAGGCCCACAGGGAAGGGTGAAGCTTTCTTT

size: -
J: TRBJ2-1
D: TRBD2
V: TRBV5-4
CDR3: CASSRPGGKRESSYNEQFF
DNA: TGTGCCAGCAGCCGCCCCGGGGGAAAGCGGGAGTCTTCCTACAATGAGCAGTTCTTC

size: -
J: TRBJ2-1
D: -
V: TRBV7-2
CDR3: CASSPRIDLQLDEQFF
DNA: TGTGCCAGCAGCCCCCGGATCGACTTACAATTGGATGAGCAGTTCTTC

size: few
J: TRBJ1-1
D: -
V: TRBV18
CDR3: CASSLATGNTEAFF
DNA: TGTGCCAGCTCACTAGCTACGGGGAACACTGAAGCTTTCTTT

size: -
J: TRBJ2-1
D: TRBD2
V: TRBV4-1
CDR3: CASSQEVLLAGANNEQFF
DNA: TGCGCCAGCAGCCAAGAAGTTCTACTAGCGGGGGCTAACAATGAGCAGTTCTTC

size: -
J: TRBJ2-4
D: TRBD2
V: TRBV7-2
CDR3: CASSPTSGKNIQYF
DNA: TGTGCCAGCAGCCCGACTAGCGGCAAAAACATTCAGTACTTC

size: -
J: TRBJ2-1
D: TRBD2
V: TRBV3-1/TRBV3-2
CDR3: CASSSSSGSYNEQFF
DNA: TGTGCCAGCAGCTCCTCTAGCGGGTCCTACAATGAGCAGTTCTTC

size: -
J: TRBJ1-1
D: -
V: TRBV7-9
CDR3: CASSSQGSRTEAFF
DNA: TGTGCCAGCAGCTCCCAGGGGTCTAGGACTGAAGCTTTCTTT

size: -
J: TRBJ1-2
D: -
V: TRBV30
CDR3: CAWTAGRGYTF
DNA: TGTGCCTGGACGGCAGGGCGAGGCTACACCTTC

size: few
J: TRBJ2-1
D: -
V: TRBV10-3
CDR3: CAISELDGLEQFF
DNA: TGTGCCATCAGTGAGTTGGACGGACTTGAGCAGTTCTTC

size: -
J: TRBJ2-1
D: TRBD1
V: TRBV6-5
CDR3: CASTSYRQGGNEQFF
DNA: TGTGCCAGCACCTCGTATCGACAGGGTGGCAATGAGCAGTTCTTC

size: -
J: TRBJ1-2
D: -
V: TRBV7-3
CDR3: CASSLPGVARDGYTF
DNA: TGTGCCAGCAGCCTCCCCGGGGTGGCGCGGGATGGCTACACCTTC

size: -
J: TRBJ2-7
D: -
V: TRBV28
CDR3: CASSFQVAVQYF
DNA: TGTGCCAGCAGTTTCCAGGTGGCTGTGCAGTACTTC

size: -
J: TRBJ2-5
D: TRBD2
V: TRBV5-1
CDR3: CASSLAEVAGPQETQYF
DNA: TGCGCCAGCAGCTTGGCGGAAGTAGCGGGACCCCAAGAGACCCAGTACTTC

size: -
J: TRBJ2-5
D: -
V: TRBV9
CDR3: CASSVQGGETQYF
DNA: TGTGCCAGCAGCGTGCAGGGCGGAGAGACCCAGTACTTC

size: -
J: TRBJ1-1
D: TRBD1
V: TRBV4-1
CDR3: CASSQDTGESTEAFF
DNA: TGCGCCAGCAGCCAAGATACAGGGGAGTCCACTGAAGCTTTCTTT

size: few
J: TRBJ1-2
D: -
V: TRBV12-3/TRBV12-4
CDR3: CASSFTGNYGYTF
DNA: TGTGCCAGCAGTTTTACAGGGAACTATGGCTACACCTTC

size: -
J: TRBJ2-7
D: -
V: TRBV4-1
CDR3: CASSQERLAYEQYF
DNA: TGCGCCAGCAGCCAAGAGAGGCTAGCCTACGAGCAGTACTTC

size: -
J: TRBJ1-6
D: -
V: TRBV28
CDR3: CAIEPGYNSPLHF
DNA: TGTGCCATCGAACCGGGCTATAATTCACCCCTCCACTTT

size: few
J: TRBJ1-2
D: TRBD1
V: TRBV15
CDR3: CATSRDSLDRVGGYTF
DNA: TGTGCCACCAGCAGAGATAGCCTGGACAGGGTCGGTGGCTACACCTTC

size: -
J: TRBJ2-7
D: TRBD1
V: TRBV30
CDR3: CAWRQGNHEQYF
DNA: TGTGCCTGGCGACAGGGGAACCACGAGCAGTACTTC

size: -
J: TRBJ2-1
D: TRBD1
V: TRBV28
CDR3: CASRGGTGTTNEQFF
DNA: TGTGCCAGTCGGGGCGGGACAGGGACCACCAATGAGCAGTTCTTC

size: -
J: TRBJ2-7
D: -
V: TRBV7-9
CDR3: CASSLGQGLYF
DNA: TGTGCCAGCAGCTTAGGACAGGGACTGTACTTC

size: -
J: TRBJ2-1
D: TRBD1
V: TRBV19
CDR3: CASSSSQGASYNEQFF
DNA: TGTGCCAGTAGTTCATCACAGGGGGCTTCCTACAATGAGCAGTTCTTC

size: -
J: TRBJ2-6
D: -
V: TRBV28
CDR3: CATTRRGSSGANVLTF
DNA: TGTGCCACCACCCGACGGGGAAGTTCTGGGGCCAACGTCCTGACTTTC